Listed here are 24 T cell receptor beta chains from one sample, sequenced in a study of immune heterogeneity within non-small cell lung tumors (dated by TCRdb to 2017 to 2018). Sequenced using a HiSeq X Ten. The TCR beta CDR3 region was amplified with a multiplex PCR system, in which a first round of nine to ten cycles was run using 32 V-gene forward and 13 J-gene reverse primers. TCRdb took the public reads, trimmed them with fastp at Q25, ran MiXCR for clone calling and kept in-frame beta chains. Each entry merges the rows of one CDR3 protein and shows their most common DNA and genes. The sample data list approximately 1,900 distinct CDR3 sequences, and almost 30% of these were observed just once. The top ten constitute approximately 30% of the sample. The TCR template was genomic DNA extracted from bulk tumor tissue, and around 540 ng of gDNA was amplified for each sample. During surgery, multiple biopsies were taken from each primary tumor and placed as far apart as possible within the tumor mass. The study cohort was described as untreated, and the patients were newly diagnosed NSCLC cases having curative surgery.

Sample: lung tumor tissue. The receptors come from a man between 60 and 75 years old with non-small cell lung cancer.

By sample share, this clonotype is large. The chain links TRBV6-1 to TRBJ2-7; TRBD2 matches 9 bases. Germline V gene lookup returns CDR1 MNHNS and CDR2 SASEGT. V trimming: 0 bases; J trimming: 0 bases; junction bases outside the gene matches: 0. CDR3 size: 15 residues. In nucleotides, the CDR3 is TGTGCCAGCAGTGAAGCTAGCGGGAGCTCCTACGAGCAGTACGTC. Translating it yields CASSEASGSSYEQYV.

This clonotype was observed once. A much larger clone lies a single base off, so this may be a read error. This chain joins TRBV19 and TRBJ1-5; D gene unclear. V lost 5 bases and J 0 bases, leaving 14 bases between the germline ends. Germline values: CDR1 LNHDA, CDR2 SQIVND (reference sequence). This CDR3 spans 16 amino acids. Here the CDR3 reads CASSYGRINSNQPQHF. CDR3 DNA: TGTGCCAGTAGTTACGGACGGATTAATAGCAATCAGCCCCAGCATTTT.

Concerning this clonotype itself: This clone may be a read error of a much larger clone one base away. The chain carries TRBV3-1 and TRBJ2-3, with 7 bases aligning to TRBD2. The CDR3 loop spans 15 amino acids. The germline V gene encodes CDR1 LGHDT and CDR2 YNNKEL (reference sequence). The CDR3 bases are TGTGCCAGCAGCCTCGGCGGTAGCGGGTGGGATACGCATTATTTT. Its protein product is CASSLGGSGWDTHYF.

This sequence joins TRBV18 and TRBJ1-1, with 7 positions matching TRBD1. CDR1 KGHSH and CDR2 LQKENI come from the germline V gene. V lost 0 bases and J lost 1; bases outside the gene matches: 5. This CDR3 comprises 16 residues. The CDR3 reads CASSPPNRGKNTEAFF. The CDR3 region has the DNA TGTGCCAGCTCACCACCGAACAGGGGTAAGAACACTGAAGCTTTCTTT.

The chain employs TRBV20-1 and TRBJ2-2, with D unresolved. CDR3 length equals 14 residues. Germline V gene data show CDR1 as DFQATT and CDR2 as SNEGSKA (reference sequence). V was trimmed by 0 bases and J by 0 bases, leaving 5 bases between them. The CDR3 DNA reads as TGCAGTGCTAGAGATGGATCGAACACCGGGGAGCTGTTTTTT. This sequence encodes CSARDGSNTGELFF.

By sample fraction, this clonotype is medium-sized. The chain joins TRBV20-1 to TRBJ2-1, with D uncertain. The CDR3 runs to 14 residues. Trimming stripped 4 bases from V and 9 bases from J, with 19 bases between. Germline V CDR1 and CDR2: DFQATT, SNEGSKA (reference sequence). DNA of the CDR3: TGCAGTGCTAAAAGACAAAGGCTAGACGGTGAGCAGTTCTTC. Its protein product is CSAKRQRLDGEQFF.

This clonotype showed up just a few times. This chain joins TRBV20-1 and TRBJ2-1; the D is unclear. Germline V gene lookup returns CDR1 DFQATT and CDR2 SNEGSKA (reference sequence). V dropped 0 bases and J dropped 6 bases, with 12 bases sitting between them. This CDR3 spans 14 amino acids. The CDR3 sequence is CSARELVLGNEQFF. DNA for the CDR3: TGCAGTGCTAGAGAGCTCGTCCTGGGCAATGAGCAGTTCTTC.

With respect to this clonotype: Possible read error: a much larger clone is one base away. The chain employs TRBV20-1 and TRBJ1-2; the D gene is possibly TRBD1 (5 bases). The length of the CDR3 is 12 residues. The ends were cut back, 5 bases at V and 6 bases at J, with 13 bases in the middle. Looked up from germline, CDR1 is DFQATT and CDR2 is SNEGSKA (reference sequence). CDR3 amino acids: CSADGTYHGYTF. Here the CDR3 DNA reads TGCAGTGCTGACGGGACCTACCATGGCTACACCTTC.

Within the sample, this clonotype is medium-sized. The chain is built from TRBV20-1 and TRBJ1-1, with D possibly matching TRBD1 (5 bases). The CDR3 covers 13 residues. V was pared by 1 base and J by 1 base, with 7 bases between. Per germline, CDR1 DFQATT and CDR2 SNEGSKA (reference sequence). For the CDR3, the DNA is TGCAGTGCTAGAGGGGGCAGGAACACTGAAGCTTTCTTT. It specifies CSARGGRNTEAFF.

The chain employs TRBV5-1 and TRBJ2-3, with 12 bases that match TRBD2. From germline, CDR1 is SGHRS and CDR2 YFSETQ. V trimming: 5 bases; J trimming: 4 bases; junction bases outside the gene matches: 5. The CDR3 is 15 amino acids. The CDR3 region has the DNA TGCGCCAGCAGTCTAGCGGGAGGGCCGTCAGATACGCAGTATTTT. It is translated as CASSLAGGPSDTQYF. The full variable domain, rest sourced from reference TRBV5-1 and TRBJ2-3, is KAGVTQTPRYLIKTRGQQVTLSCSPISGHRSVSWYQQTPGQGLQFLFEYFSETQRNKGNFPGRFSGRQFSNSRSEMNVSTLELGDSALYLCASSLAGGPSDTQYFGPGTRLTVL.

This clonotype is labeled medium-sized (0.01 to 0.1%). The rearrangement links TRBV20-1 to TRBJ1-1; D unclear. The V gene lost 0 bases and the J gene lost 2 bases, with 10 bases spanning the gap. The CDR3 totals 14 residues. Germline values: CDR1 DFQATT, CDR2 SNEGSKA (reference sequence). CDR3 sequence reads: CSARDLHLNTEAFF. As DNA, the CDR3 is TGCAGTGCTAGAGATTTACACCTAAACACTGAAGCTTTCTTT.

By share, this clonotype counts as medium-sized. At one boundary the junction diverges from the germline segment, which might be a read error. The chain couples TRBV19 to TRBJ2-5; TRBD1 agrees at 7 bases. Per germline, CDR1 LNHDA and CDR2 SQIVND (reference sequence). The CDR3 sequence is 15 residues long. CDR3 residues: CASSIARDSQETQYF. The CDR3 nucleotides read TGTGCCAGTAGCATAGCTAGGGACAGTCAAGAGACCCAGTACTTC.

This chain uses TRBV11-1 with TRBJ1-2, with D possibly TRBD1 on 5 matching bases. The V end lost 5 bases, the J end lost 5 bases, and 12 bases lay between the germline ends. The CDR3 is 13 amino acids. The germline gives CDR1 SGHAT, CDR2 FQDESV (reference sequence). CDR3 residues: CASSLTQGYGYTF. The CDR3 DNA sequence: TGTGCCAGCAGCCTTACTCAGGGATATGGCTACACCTTC.

Only a few counts were recorded for this clonotype. The chain uses TRBV2 and TRBJ1-1; TRBD1 might be the D (5 bases). Germline lookup yields CDR1 SNHLY and CDR2 FYNNEI. The CDR3 sequence is 13 residues long. Trimming left V 8 bases short and J 7 bases short, with 17 bases between. CDR3 coding DNA: TGTGCCAGCGCAATGGGGGGGTTGGATGAAGCTTTCTTT. Its protein is CASAMGGLDEAFF. The variable domain in full, completed from reference TRBV2 and TRBJ1-1, reads EPEVTQTPSHQVTQMGQEVILRCVPISNHLYFYWYRQILGQKVEFLVSFYNNEISEKSEIFDDQFSVERPDGSNFTLKIRSTKLEDSAMYFCASAMGGLDEAFFGQGTRLTVV.

This clonotype is judged medium-sized. In DNA form, the CDR3 reads TGTGCCAGCAGCGTTCGGGGGATCGGGGATTCACCCCTCCACTTT. Encoded protein: CASSVRGIGDSPLHF. The genes are TRBV11-2 and TRBJ1-6; tentatively, D is TRBD1 (5 bases). This CDR3 has 15 residues. Germline V gene lookup returns CDR1 SGHAT and CDR2 FQNNGV. The ends were cut back, 5 bases at V and 8 bases at J, with 16 bases in the middle.

This clonotype showed up just a few times. CDR3 bases: TGTGCCAGCAGCCACAGGGCTGGATCAGATACGCAGTATTTT. Residues: CASSHRAGSDTQYF. The chain couples TRBV11-3 to TRBJ2-3; D might be TRBD1 (6 bases). Germline V CDR1 and CDR2: SGHNT, YENEEA. This CDR3 has 14 residues. V was clipped by 5 bases and J by 4 bases, with 13 bases between them.

Sample share makes this clonotype large. The V call is TRBV28, the J call TRBJ2-3; D gene uncertain. The CDR3 consists of 15 residues. Germline V lookup: CDR1 MDHEN, CDR2 SYDVKM. V was trimmed by 2 bases and J by 0 bases, leaving 9 bases between them. CDR3 sequence reads: CASSLGISSTDTQYF. DNA of the CDR3: TGTGCCAGCAGTTTAGGCATCTCTAGCACAGATACGCAGTATTTT.

V usage is TRBV24-1 and J usage is TRBJ2-7; 7 nucleotides line up with TRBD1. V trimming: 2 bases; J trimming: 2 bases; junction bases outside the gene matches: 11. From germline, CDR1 is KGHDR and CDR2 SFDVKD. CDR3 length equals 17 residues. DNA of the CDR3: TGTGCCACCAGTGATTCAACCAGGACAGGCCTCCCCTACGAGCAGTACTTC. Amino acid sequence: CATSDSTRTGLPYEQYF.

By sample share, this clonotype is medium-sized (0.01 to 0.1%). The chain combines TRBV3-1 with TRBJ2-3, with 7 bases lining up with TRBD2. V was pared by 0 bases and J by 1 base, with 4 bases of the junction left unmatched. This CDR3 has 16 residues. From germline, CDR1 is LGHDT and CDR2 YNNKEL (reference sequence). CDR3 sequence: CASSQDLAGGTDTQYF. The CDR3 DNA follows: TGTGCCAGCAGCCAAGATCTCGCGGGAGGCACAGATACGCAGTATTTT.

By frequency in the sample, this clonotype is medium-sized. The gene calls are TRBV12-3 or TRBV12-4 and TRBJ2-7, with 8 bases aligning to TRBD1. This CDR3 is built from 16 residues. V was clipped by 3 bases and J by 4 bases; unmatched bases: 11. Here the CDR3 DNA reads TGTGCCAGCAGTTTTCTGGGCGCAGGGGGCTGGTACGAGCAGTACTTC. It translates to CASSFLGAGGWYEQYF.

The chain is built from TRBV7-9 and TRBJ1-4, with D hard to call. Germline CDR1 reads SEHNR; CDR2 reads FQNEAQ (reference sequence). This CDR3 contains 12 residues. V was trimmed by 1 base and J by 5 bases, leaving 2 bases between them. CDR3: CASSLVNEKLFF. In DNA, the CDR3 is TGTGCCAGCAGCTTAGTAAATGAAAAACTGTTTTTT.

This clonotype is medium-sized by share. The chain employs TRBV27 and TRBJ1-5; 9 bases line up with TRBD1. Germline V gene sequence: CDR1 MNHEY, CDR2 SMNVEV (reference sequence). V trimming: 5 bases; J trimming: 5 bases; junction bases outside the gene matches: 7. The CDR3 extends over 15 amino acids. CDR3 protein: CASSPGDRAHQPQHF. As DNA, the CDR3 is TGTGCCAGCAGTCCAGGGGACAGGGCCCATCAGCCCCAGCATTTT.

This clonotype was counted between two and nine times. This rearrangement joins TRBV14 to TRBJ1-4; D perhaps matches TRBD1 (5 bases). Germline-derived CDR1 and CDR2 are SGHDN and FVKESK. V was shortened by 4 bases and J by 4 bases, with 13 bases between the two germline ends. The CDR3 contains 15 residues. CDR3 sequence reads: CASSLDSGHNEKLFF. CDR3 bases: TGTGCCAGCAGCCTAGACAGCGGACATAATGAAAAACTGTTTTTT.

By share, this clonotype counts as medium-sized. The chain recombines TRBV20-1 with TRBJ1-1, with D possibly TRBD1 on 6 matching bases. The ends were cut back, 1 base at V and 7 bases at J, with 19 bases in the middle. The germline V gene has CDR1 DFQATT and CDR2 SNEGSKA (reference sequence). This CDR3 has 15 amino acids. In DNA form, the CDR3 reads TGCAGTGCTAGAGCGGGTAATACAGGGAGAGATGAAGCTTTCTTT. The encoded protein is CSARAGNTGRDEAFF.